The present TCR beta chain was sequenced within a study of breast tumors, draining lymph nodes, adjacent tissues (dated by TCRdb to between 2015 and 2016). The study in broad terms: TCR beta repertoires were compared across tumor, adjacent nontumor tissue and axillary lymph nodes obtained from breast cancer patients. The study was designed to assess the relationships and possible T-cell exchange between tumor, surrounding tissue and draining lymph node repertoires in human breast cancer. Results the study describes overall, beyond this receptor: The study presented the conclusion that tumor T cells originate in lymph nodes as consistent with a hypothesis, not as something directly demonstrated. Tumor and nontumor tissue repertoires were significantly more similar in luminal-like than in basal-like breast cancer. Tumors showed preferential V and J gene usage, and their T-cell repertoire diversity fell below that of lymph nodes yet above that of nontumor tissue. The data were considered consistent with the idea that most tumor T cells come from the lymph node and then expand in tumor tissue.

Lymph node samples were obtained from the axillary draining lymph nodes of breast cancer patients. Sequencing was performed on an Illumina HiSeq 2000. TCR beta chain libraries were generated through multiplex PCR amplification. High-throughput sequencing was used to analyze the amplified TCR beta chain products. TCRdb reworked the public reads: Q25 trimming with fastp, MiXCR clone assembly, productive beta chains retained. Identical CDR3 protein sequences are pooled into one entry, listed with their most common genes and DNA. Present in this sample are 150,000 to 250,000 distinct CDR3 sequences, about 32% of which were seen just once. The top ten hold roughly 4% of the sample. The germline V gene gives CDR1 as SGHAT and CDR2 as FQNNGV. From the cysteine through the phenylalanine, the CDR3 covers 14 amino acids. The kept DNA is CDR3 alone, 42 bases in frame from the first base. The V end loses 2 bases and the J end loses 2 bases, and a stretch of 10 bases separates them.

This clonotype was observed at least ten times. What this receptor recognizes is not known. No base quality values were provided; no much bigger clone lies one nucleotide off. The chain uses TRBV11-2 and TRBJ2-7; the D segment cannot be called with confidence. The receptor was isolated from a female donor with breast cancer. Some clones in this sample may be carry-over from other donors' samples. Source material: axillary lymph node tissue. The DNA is TGTGCCAGCAGCTTAATACGAATACCCTACGAGCAGTACTTC. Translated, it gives CASSLIRIPYEQYF. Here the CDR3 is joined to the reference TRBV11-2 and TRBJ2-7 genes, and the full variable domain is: EAGVAQSPRYKIIEKRQSVAFWCNPISGHATLYWYQQILGQGPKLLIQFQNNGVVDDSQLPKDRFSAERLKGVDSTLKIQPAKLEDSAVYLCASSLIRIPYEQYFGPGTRLTVT.